The 30 T cell receptor beta chains in this list originate from one sample, sequenced in a study of cytomegalovirus exposure and HLA in healthy donors. Primers for the PCR totalled 60 Vbeta and 13 Jbeta. Sequencing was performed with immunoSEQ multiplex PCR; in TCRdb, only in-frame clones are kept and a portion is missing. There are 50,000 to 70,000 clones in the sample; more than 65% occur only once, and roughly 36% lies in the top ten. The sample was PBMCs. These TCRs come from a man aged 35 to 55 in good health and CMV-seropositive.

V and J are TRBV7-2 and TRBJ1-1, with TRBD1 matching over 7 bases. From germline, CDR1 is SGHTA and CDR2 FQGNSA. The junction had 6 bases not matched to a gene; V was cut back by 5 bases and J by 3 bases. This CDR3 has 14 residues. CDR3 in amino acids: CASSVTGTYTEAFF. As DNA, the CDR3 is TGTGCCAGCAGCGTGACAGGGACCTACACTGAAGCTTTCTTT.

The chain links TRBV5-1 to TRBJ2-7; a weak D match, TRBD1 (7 bases). Between the trimmed V and J ends, which lost 2 bases and 2 bases, there was a span of 32 bases. The CDR3 totals 21 residues. CDR1 SGHRS and CDR2 YFSETQ come from the germline V gene. For the CDR3, the DNA is TGCGCCAGCAGCTTCCATGTAGGAGGGACGATTCGTGGGACAGCCACCTACGAGCAGTACTTC. It yields the protein CASSFHVGGTIRGTATYEQYF.

This clone was counted only a few times. The chain combines TRBV10-1 with TRBJ2-1, with TRBD1 identical over 9 bases. CDR3 length equals 15 residues. V was clipped by 5 bases and J by 7 bases; unmatched bases: 9. The germline CDR1 and CDR2 sequences are WNHNN and SYGVQD (reference sequence). The CDR3 DNA follows: TGCGCCAGCAGTTCACAGGGGGCCCTGGGGAATGAGCAGTTCTTC. Translated: CASSSQGALGNEQFF.

The chain carries TRBV4-2 and TRBJ1-1, with no clear D. Trimming took off 1 base at V and 4 bases at J, with 7 bases between the two ends. The germline V gene has CDR1 LGHNA and CDR2 YNFKEQ. The CDR3 length is 13 residues. The CDR3 loop reads CASSQGEITEAFF. Written as DNA, the CDR3 is TGTGCCAGCAGCCAAGGTGAGATCACTGAAGCTTTCTTT.

CDR3 nucleotide sequence: TGTGCCAGCACCCCGGGACAGGGGACCGCTGAAGCTTTCTTT. Protein product: CASTPGQGTAEAFF. The chain joins TRBV6-5 to TRBJ1-1; 10 positions match TRBD1. The V segment lost 7 bases and the J segment 6 bases; nucleotides outside the gene matches: 8. The CDR3 contains 14 residues. The germline V gene encodes CDR1 MNHEY and CDR2 SVGAGI.

The gene calls are TRBV5-1 and TRBJ2-5; TRBD2 agrees at 12 bases. The ends lost 0 bases at V and 2 bases at J; junction bases unmatched: 2. CDR3 length: 16 amino acids. CDR1 SGHRS and CDR2 YFSETQ come from the germline V gene. The CDR3, as DNA: TGCGCCAGCAGCTTGGGACTAGCGGGGGCTCAAGAGACCCAGTACTTC. The encoded protein is CASSLGLAGAQETQYF.

This clone was seen a handful of times. V is TRBV4-1 and J is TRBJ1-5; TRBD1 matches at 10 bases. The V gene's germline CDR1 is MGHRA and CDR2 YSYEKL. The ends lost 4 bases at V and 4 bases at J; junction bases unmatched: 4. CDR3 size: 15 residues. The CDR3 sequence: CASSPTGGRNQPQHF. The CDR3, as DNA: TGCGCCAGCAGCCCGACAGGGGGCAGGAATCAGCCCCAGCATTTT.

The chain carries TRBV9 and TRBJ1-2, with D tentatively TRBD1 (5 bases). Trimming left V 4 bases short and J 3 bases short, with 13 bases between. The CDR3 runs to 14 residues. Germline CDR1 reads SGDLS; CDR2 reads YYNGEE. CDR3 bases: TGTGCCAGCAGCCGGGTGGGGGAGGACTATGGCTACACCTTC. This codes for CASSRVGEDYGYTF.

This clone came up a few times. This chain joins TRBV7-9 and TRBJ1-1; TRBD1 matches at 8 bases. The V and J ends lost 4 bases and 7 bases, in that order; junction bases with no gene match: 5. The germline V gene has CDR1 SEHNR and CDR2 FQNEAQ (reference sequence). The CDR3 runs to 13 residues. The CDR3 DNA reads as TGTGCCAGCAGCTCACGGACAGGGTTTGAAGCTTTCTTT. Translation gives CASSSRTGFEAFF. The whole variable domain, filled in from reference TRBV7-9 and TRBJ1-1, reads DTGVSQNPRHKITKRGQNVTFRCDPISEHNRLYWYRQTLGQGPEFLTYFQNEAQLEKSRLLSDRFSAERPKGSFSTLEIQRTEQGDSAMYLCASSSRTGFEAFFGQGTRLTVV.

The chain joins TRBV5-1 to TRBJ1-1; 8 bases align to TRBD1. Germline CDR1 reads SGHRS; CDR2 reads YFSETQ. This CDR3 has 17 residues. After removal of 0 bases from V and 5 bases from J, the junction contained 12 bases not matched to a gene. CDR3 protein: CASSLDSLRQGNTEAFF. The CDR3 DNA is TGCGCCAGCAGCTTGGATAGTCTACGACAGGGGAATACTGAAGCTTTCTTT.

The rearrangement uses TRBV6-5 and TRBJ2-4; D gene unclear. V lost 8 bases and J lost 0, with 14 bases in between. The germline gives CDR1 MNHEY, CDR2 SVGAGI. The CDR3 is 15 residues long. CDR3 sequence reads: CASATRGLAKNIQYF. DNA for the CDR3: TGTGCCAGCGCGACGCGAGGATTAGCCAAAAACATTCAGTACTTC.

V usage is TRBV12-5 and J usage is TRBJ2-7; TRBD1 agrees at 10 bases. The V and J ends lost 5 bases and 3 bases, in that order; junction bases with no gene match: 4. CDR1 and CDR2 (germline): LGHNT, FRNRAP. The CDR3 sequence is 14 residues long. CDR3 coding DNA: TGTGCTAGTGGTCTGGACAGGGGGGACTACGAGCAGTACTTC. Residues: CASGLDRGDYEQYF.

CDR3 sequence: CASSISTLAGAYNEQFF. Written as DNA, the CDR3 is TGTGCCAGCAGCATTTCCACCCTAGCGGGGGCTTACAATGAGCAGTTCTTC. V usage is TRBV9 and J usage is TRBJ2-1; 10 bases fit TRBD2. The CDR3 is made up of 17 amino acids. Trimming cost V 4 bases and J 4 bases; bases outside gene matches: 11. Looked up from germline, CDR1 is SGDLS and CDR2 is YYNGEE. The full variable domain, in which reference TRBV9 and TRBJ2-1 provide the parts outside the CDR3, is DSGVTQTPKHLITATGQRVTLRCSPRSGDLSVYWYQQSLDQGLQFLIQYYNGEERAKGNILERFSAQQFPDLHSELNLSSLELGDSALYFCASSISTLAGAYNEQFFGPGTRLTVL.

CDR3 sequence (DNA): TGTGCCAGCAGCCCGCGGGGCGTGAGCACAGATACGCAGTATTTT. Translation: CASSPRGVSTDTQYF. The chain is built from TRBV7-2 and TRBJ2-3; D may be TRBD2 (6 bases). The germline V gene has CDR1 SGHTA and CDR2 FQGNSA. CDR3 length: 15 amino acids. Deletions cut 5 bases from V and 0 bases from J, with 12 bases between.

The rearrangement uses TRBV2 and TRBJ2-4; possibly TRBD2 for D (7 bases). Deletions cut 6 bases from V and 1 base from J, with 13 bases between. The CDR3 runs to 15 residues. Germline CDR1 SNHLY, CDR2 FYNNEI. The CDR3 nucleotides read TGTGCCAGCAGGAAGGGAGGGGGGGCCAAAAACATTCAGTACTTC. Protein sequence: CASRKGGGAKNIQYF.

The J gene is TRBJ2-7, the V gene TRBV7-2; the match to TRBD1 covers 7 bases. The trim removed 5 bases at V and 4 bases at J, leaving 11 bases unmatched. The germline CDR1 and CDR2 sequences are SGHTA and FQGNSA. The CDR3 has 15 amino acids. In DNA, the CDR3 is TGTGCCAGCAGCCTTGACAGGGAAAGTATTTACGAGCAGTACTTC. Translated, it gives CASSLDRESIYEQYF.

In this sample, this clone turned up a few times. The V gene is TRBV5-1, the J gene TRBJ1-2; 8 bases align to TRBD1. The CDR3 sequence is 15 residues long. After removal of 4 bases from V and 8 bases from J, the junction contained 13 bases not matched to a gene. Germline CDR1 is SGHRS and CDR2 is YFSETQ. The CDR3 DNA reads as TGCGCCAGCAGCGTTGGGACAGGTGGACGACGGGGCTACACCTTC. This sequence encodes CASSVGTGGRRGYTF.

This rearrangement joins TRBV19 to TRBJ1-1; TRBD1 matches 7 bases. Per the germline V gene, CDR1 is LNHDA and CDR2 is SQIVND (reference sequence). The CDR3 consists of 14 residues. V lost 3 bases, J lost 5 bases, and 6 bases stayed unmatched. The CDR3 DNA sequence: TGTGCCAGTAGTATGACAGGGATGGAAACTGAAGCTTTCTTT. It codes for CASSMTGMETEAFF. The full variable domain, with the rest looked up from reference TRBV19 and TRBJ1-1, is DGGITQSPKYLFRKEGQNVTLSCEQNLNHDAMYWYRQDPGQGLRLIYYSQIVNDFQKGDIAEGYSVSREKKESFPLTVTSAQKNPTAFYLCASSMTGMETEAFFGQGTRLTVV.

The chain has TRBV4-3 and TRBJ2-3; 8 positions match TRBD1. The CDR3 is 18 residues long. Germline-derived CDR1 and CDR2 are LGHNA and YSLEER. Germline trimming cut 2 bases from V and 0 bases from J; bases unmatched to any gene: 10. Written as DNA, the CDR3 is TGCGCCAGCAGCCAACGCCCCGCGACAGGGGAAAGCACAGATACGCAGTATTTT. It encodes CASSQRPATGESTDTQYF.

This chain connects TRBV7-9 to TRBJ1-2, with D possibly matching TRBD1 (5 bases). With 5 bases removed from V and 7 bases from J, the gap between germline ends came to 8 bases. Germline V lookup: CDR1 SEHNR, CDR2 FQNEAQ (reference sequence). The CDR3 consists of 11 residues. CDR3 protein: CASSRQGGYTF. The CDR3 DNA reads as TGTGCCAGCAGCCGGCAGGGTGGCTACACCTTC.

The chain carries TRBV4-1 and TRBJ1-1, with a tentative D call TRBD1 (5 bases). The length of the CDR3 is 15 residues. Germline CDR1 and CDR2: MGHRA and YSYEKL. V was trimmed by 1 base and J by 5 bases, leaving 14 bases between them. The CDR3 DNA sequence: TGCGCCAGCAGCCAAGCGGGAGGGGCGGGTACTGAAGCTTTCTTT. It translates to CASSQAGGAGTEAFF.

Worth noting for this clone: Germline is not matched at one junction end, which may reflect a read error. This sample also contains other DNA sequences that code for the same CDR3. V usage is TRBV6-5 and J usage is TRBJ1-1, with 7 bases identical to TRBD1. The CDR3 has 13 residues. The germline CDR1 and CDR2 sequences are MNHEY and SVGAGI. The CDR3 DNA reads TGTGCCACCAACTTACAGGGGAGCACTGAGGCTTTCTTT. This gives the protein CATNLQGSTEAFF.

The chain is built from TRBV2 and TRBJ1-6; TRBD1 agrees at 10 bases. The V gene's germline CDR1 is SNHLY and CDR2 FYNNEI. The CDR3 spans 15 residues. V was pared by 10 bases and J by 10 bases, with 13 bases of the junction left unmatched. CDR3 amino acids: CATRTGGSAGSPLHF. The CDR3 DNA is TGTGCCACCAGGACAGGGGGATCAGCCGGGTCACCCCTCCACTTT.

This chain joins TRBV5-4 and TRBJ2-3, with 9 nucleotides matching TRBD2. This CDR3 comprises 16 residues. Looked up from germline, CDR1 is SGHNT and CDR2 is YYREEE (reference sequence). Losses at the gene ends were 0 bases for V and 4 bases for J; bases not matched to a gene: 6. The CDR3 spells CASSLGGGGAADTQYF. DNA for the CDR3: TGTGCCAGCAGCTTGGGCGGCGGGGGGGCCGCAGATACGCAGTATTTT.

J is TRBJ1-1 and V is TRBV6-5; 12 bases map to TRBD1. The CDR3 contains 15 residues. Losses at the gene ends were 5 bases for V and 5 bases for J; bases not matched to a gene: 6. CDR1 and CDR2 from the germline V gene are MNHEY and SVGAGI. CDR3 sequence reads: CASSPRDRGQTEAFF. In DNA form, the CDR3 reads TGTGCCAGCAGTCCCCGGGACAGGGGGCAAACTGAAGCTTTCTTT.

The rearrangement uses TRBV7-2 and TRBJ2-4; 14 bases agree with TRBD2. This CDR3 contains 19 residues. Per germline, CDR1 SGHTA and CDR2 FQGNSA. The V gene end was trimmed by 5 bases and the J gene end by 1 base; junction bases not matched to a gene: 10. CDR3 sequence (DNA): TGTGCCAGCAGCCCGACGCGACTAGCGGGGGGGCCGGCCAAAAACATTCAGTACTTC. This sequence encodes CASSPTRLAGGPAKNIQYF.

The J gene is TRBJ2-3, the V gene TRBV20-1; D perhaps matches TRBD2 (6 bases). V dropped 5 bases and J dropped 13 bases, with 16 bases sitting between them. Germline-derived CDR1 and CDR2 are DFQATT and SNEGSKA (reference sequence). CDR3 length equals 11 residues. The CDR3 nucleotides are TGCAGTGCTCCGGGAGTTAACACGGAGTATTTT. Its translation: CSAPGVNTEYF.

This clone was seen a handful of times. The rearrangement joins TRBV7-2 to TRBJ2-2; TRBD1 might be the D (5 bases). The V gene's germline CDR1 is SGHTA and CDR2 FQGNSA. The ends were cut back, 3 bases at V and 8 bases at J, with 10 bases in the middle. CDR3 length equals 13 residues. Here the CDR3 reads CASSFRVGGELFF. Here the CDR3 DNA reads TGTGCCAGCAGCTTCAGGGTCGGAGGGGAGCTGTTTTTT.

The chain has TRBV5-4 and TRBJ1-1; tentative D call: TRBD1 (5 bases). V gave up 0 bases and J gave up 5 bases, with 11 bases separating them. The CDR3 extends over 14 amino acids. Germline lookup yields CDR1 SGHNT and CDR2 YYREEE (reference sequence). The CDR3 here is CASSLEGTVTEAFF. As DNA, the CDR3 is TGTGCCAGCAGCTTGGAGGGGACTGTTACTGAAGCTTTCTTT.

The gene calls are TRBV7-2 and TRBJ2-5; D gene unclear. This CDR3 contains 13 residues. V dropped 5 bases and J dropped 5 bases, with 12 bases sitting between them. The V gene's germline CDR1 is SGHTA and CDR2 FQGNSA. The CDR3 bases are TGTGCCAGCAGCCCGGGTTCCGGGGAGACCCAGTACTTC. Its translation: CASSPGSGETQYF.